Shown below are 20 T cell receptor beta chains from a single sample sequenced in a study of T-cell reconstitution after alpha-beta-depleted transplantation in children. The authors prepared the TCRbeta library with unique molecular identifiers. TCRdb redid the calling of the PCR reads with MiXCR, one entry per CDR3 protein. The profile shows about 830,000 distinct CDR3 sequences, 15% to 20% of them singletons. The starting material was PBMCs, mostly from graft donor cells, obtained 360 days after TCRalphabeta/CD19-depleted stem cell transplant. Receptor source: a male patient aged 10 to 17 who had a stem cell transplant for acute lymphoblastic leukemia, so the T cells may come from the graft donor.

The chain joins TRBV13 to TRBJ2-1; TRBD2 aligns across 11 bases. CDR3 length: 17 residues. The V segment lost 0 bases and the J segment 8 bases; nucleotides outside the gene matches: 9. Germline loops: CDR1 PRHDT, CDR2 FYEKMQ (reference sequence). The CDR3 loop reads CASSLGLAGAWGDEQFF. CDR3 DNA: TGTGCCAGCAGCTTAGGACTAGCGGGAGCCTGGGGGGATGAGCAGTTCTTC.

This chain links TRBV2 with TRBJ2-7, with D tentatively TRBD2 (6 bases). CDR1 and CDR2 (germline): SNHLY, FYNNEI. V lost 5 bases to trimming and J lost 2 bases, with 19 bases between them. This CDR3 region has 16 residues. As DNA, the CDR3 is TGTGCCAGCAGTAAGACCCCCGGGAGTGGGGCCTACGAGCAGTACTTC. This sequence encodes CASSKTPGSGAYEQYF.

This clonotype was seen once. This chain joins TRBV4-2 and TRBJ2-1; 11 nucleotides line up with TRBD1. CDR1 is LGHNA, CDR2 YNFKEQ, per germline. With 1 base clipped from V and 8 bases from J, the junction kept 10 bases outside the gene matches. The CDR3 length is 17 residues. CDR3 sequence (DNA): TGTGCCAGCAGCCAAGCCAAGGGACAGGGGGGGAGGGATGAGCAGTTCTTC. Its protein product is CASSQAKGQGGRDEQFF.

This chain joins TRBV4-1 and TRBJ2-5; 13 nucleotides line up with TRBD2. The CDR3 runs 16 residues. J lost 6 bases, V lost 4 bases, and 8 bases had no gene match. CDR1 MGHRA and CDR2 YSYEKL come from the germline V gene. CDR3 sequence (DNA): TGCGCCAGCAGCCCAGTACCGGGACTAGCGGGGCAGACCCAGTACTTC. This sequence encodes CASSPVPGLAGQTQYF.

The genes are TRBV2 and TRBJ2-1; 8 bases map to TRBD2. The CDR3 contains 14 residues. Trimming cost V 8 bases and J 5 bases; bases outside gene matches: 8. Looked up from germline, CDR1 is SNHLY and CDR2 is FYNNEI. In DNA, the CDR3 is TGTGCCAGCCTGGCGACTAGCGTACACAATGAGCAGTTCTTC. Encoded protein: CASLATSVHNEQFF.

The gene calls are TRBV5-1 and TRBJ2-2; the match to TRBD1 covers 7 bases. J gave up 7 bases and V 0 bases, and 9 bases lay outside the gene matches. CDR1 is SGHRS and CDR2 is YFSETQ in the germline V gene. This CDR3 spans 16 amino acids. The CDR3, as DNA: TGCGCCAGCAGCTTGGCCTTCGACAGGGTGGTCGGGGAGCTGTTTTTT. Translated: CASSLAFDRVVGELFF.

This clonotype was observed at least ten times. This rearrangement joins TRBV5-1 to TRBJ1-1; D is unresolved. The CDR3 is 14 amino acids. Looked up from germline, CDR1 is SGHRS and CDR2 is YFSETQ. V was clipped by 4 bases and J by 3 bases, with 13 bases between them. The CDR3 reads CASSEEVLHTEAFF. In nucleotides, the CDR3 is TGCGCCAGCAGCGAAGAGGTTTTGCACACTGAAGCTTTCTTT.

The chain uses TRBV12-5 and TRBJ2-7; 8 nucleotides line up with TRBD1. This CDR3 is 16 amino acids long. The J segment lost 3 bases and the V segment lost 1 base, leaving 8 bases of the junction unmatched. Germline values: CDR1 LGHNT, CDR2 FRNRAP. CDR3 loop: CASGLEPGTGYYEQYF. The CDR3 nucleotides are TGTGCTAGTGGTTTGGAACCCGGGACAGGTTACTACGAGCAGTACTTC.

Many counts were recorded for this clonotype. This sequence joins TRBV10-2 and TRBJ2-2; TRBD1 matches 9 bases. The CDR3 extends over 15 amino acids. From germline, CDR1 is WSHSY and CDR2 SAAADI. V was clipped by 6 bases and J by 1 base; unmatched bases: 3. Written as DNA, the CDR3 is TGCGCCAGCAGGCGGGACAGGGAGAACACCGGGGAGCTGTTTTTT. This gives the protein CASRRDRENTGELFF.

Only a few counts were recorded for this clonotype. The rearrangement joins TRBV27 to TRBJ2-4, with 8 bases that match TRBD1. Trimming removed 5 bases from V and 6 bases from J; junction bases left unmatched: 12. The germline CDR1 and CDR2 sequences are MNHEY and SMNVEV (reference sequence). The CDR3 has 16 amino acids. CDR3 coding DNA: TGTGCCAGCAGTCCCCTAGACTCAGGGGGCGGAAACATTCAGTACTTC. Its translation is CASSPLDSGGGNIQYF.

This chain connects TRBV9 to TRBJ1-4; D is undetermined. The germline V gene encodes CDR1 SGDLS and CDR2 YYNGEE. The CDR3 is 14 amino acids. V lost 1 base and J lost 4, with 8 bases in between. The CDR3 is CASSVSSGNEKLFF. CDR3 nucleotide sequence: TGTGCCAGCAGCGTATCGAGTGGTAATGAAAAACTGTTTTTT.

A few counts support this clonotype. The gene calls are TRBV5-1 and TRBJ2-1; D not resolved. Per the germline V gene, CDR1 is SGHRS and CDR2 is YFSETQ. The ends were cut back, 2 bases at V and 1 base at J, with 10 bases in the middle. This CDR3 has 15 amino acids. For the CDR3, the DNA is TGCGCCAGCAGCTTCGACTTTAATTCCTACAATGAGCAGTTCTTC. Its protein is CASSFDFNSYNEQFF.

The sample holds many counts of this clonotype. The rearrangement uses TRBV5-1 and TRBJ2-7, with D possibly being TRBD2 (6 bases). The germline V gene has CDR1 SGHRS and CDR2 YFSETQ. This CDR3 is 14 amino acids long. Trimming removed 2 bases at V and 2 bases at J, with 11 bases between. In nucleotides, the CDR3 is TGCGCCAGCAGCTTAGAGGGGAGGACCTACGAGCAGTACTTC. This translates into CASSLEGRTYEQYF.

CDR3 in DNA: TGTGCCAGTAGTATTGGGGTCGGGGGGATAATTTACGAAAAACTGTTTTTT. As protein: CASSIGVGGIIYEKLFF. The genes are TRBV19 and TRBJ1-4, with D possibly TRBD1 on 5 matching bases. The germline V gene has CDR1 LNHDA and CDR2 SQIVND (reference sequence). Trimming removed 3 bases at V and 8 bases at J, with 22 bases between. The length of the CDR3 is 17 residues.

The rearrangement links TRBV19 to TRBJ2-1; TRBD1 matches at 8 bases. The CDR3 has 17 amino acids. The germline gives CDR1 LNHDA, CDR2 SQIVND (reference sequence). After removal of 4 bases from V and 0 bases from J, the junction contained 8 bases not matched to a gene. The CDR3 is CASSNPRTGSSYNEQFF. The CDR3 DNA sequence: TGTGCCAGTAGTAATCCCCGGACAGGGAGCTCCTACAATGAGCAGTTCTTC.

Only a few counts were recorded for this clonotype. The J gene is TRBJ2-4, the V gene TRBV28, with D tentatively TRBD1 (6 bases). The germline V and J ends were trimmed by 5 bases and 6 bases, with 20 bases remaining between them. The CDR3 spans 16 residues. Germline V CDR1 and CDR2: MDHEN, SYDVKM. The CDR3 protein is CASSTLILDRTNIQYF. CDR3 sequence (DNA): TGTGCCAGCAGTACCCTAATCCTCGACAGGACAAACATTCAGTACTTC.

The chain employs TRBV7-2 and TRBJ2-3, with 12 bases matching TRBD2. With V trimmed by 2 bases and J by 3 bases, 6 bases remained unmatched. Germline V gene sequence: CDR1 SGHTA, CDR2 FQGNSA. The CDR3 spans 17 residues. The CDR3 bases are TGTGCCAGCAGCTTACGACTAGCGGGAGAATTGACAGATACGCAGTATTTT. Protein product: CASSLRLAGELTDTQYF.

This clonotype has a handful of counts. CDR3 nucleotides: TGTGCCAGCAGTTCCATAGCGGGTTCCACCGGGGAGCTGTTTTTT. Amino acid sequence: CASSSIAGSTGELFF. The chain employs TRBV6-5 and TRBJ2-2, with 7 positions matching TRBD2. The germline V gene encodes CDR1 MNHEY and CDR2 SVGAGI. The CDR3 covers 15 residues. V shed 4 bases, J shed 4 bases, and the junction held 6 bases outside the gene matches.

The chain couples TRBV12-3 or TRBV12-4 to TRBJ2-2; D ambiguous. V lost 3 bases to trimming and J lost 0 bases, with 8 bases between them. CDR3 length: 15 residues. The DNA for the CDR3 is TGTGCCAGCAGTTTTTGGACGGCGAACACCGGGGAGCTGTTTTTT. It codes for CASSFWTANTGELFF.

For the CDR3, the DNA is TGTGCCAGCAGTTTACTCCAGGGCCTAAAAGAGACCCAGTACTTC. Residues: CASSLLQGLKETQYF. The V and J genes are TRBV12-3 or TRBV12-4 and TRBJ2-5, with D possibly matching TRBD1 (5 bases). This CDR3 comprises 15 residues. Between the trimmed V and J ends, which lost 2 bases and 3 bases, there was a span of 13 bases.